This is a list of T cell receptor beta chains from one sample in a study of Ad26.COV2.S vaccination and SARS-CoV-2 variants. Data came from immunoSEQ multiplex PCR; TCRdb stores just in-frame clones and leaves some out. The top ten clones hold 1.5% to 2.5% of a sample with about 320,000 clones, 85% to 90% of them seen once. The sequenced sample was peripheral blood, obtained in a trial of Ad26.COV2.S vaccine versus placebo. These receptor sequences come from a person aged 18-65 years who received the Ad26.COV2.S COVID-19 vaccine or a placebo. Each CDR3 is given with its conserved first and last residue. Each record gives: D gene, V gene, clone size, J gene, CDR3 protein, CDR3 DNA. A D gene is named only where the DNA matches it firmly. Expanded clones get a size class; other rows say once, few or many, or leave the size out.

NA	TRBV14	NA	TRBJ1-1	CASSLTMGTEAFF	TGTGCCAGCAGTCTTACCATGGGAACTGAAGCTTTCTTT
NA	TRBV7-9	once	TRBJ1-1	CASSYTGLGTEAFF	TGTGCCAGCAGCTACACAGGGTTGGGCACTGAAGCTTTCTTT
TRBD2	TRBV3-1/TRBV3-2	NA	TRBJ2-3	CASSQDRLAGGIAQYF	TGTGCCAGCAGCCAAGATAGGCTAGCGGGGGGGATTGCGCAGTATTTT
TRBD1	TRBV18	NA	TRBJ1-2	CASSPSFDRAKYGYTF	TGTGCCAGCTCACCGAGTTTTGACAGGGCCAAATATGGCTACACCTTC
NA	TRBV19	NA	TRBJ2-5	CASSIIAVTGEETQYF	TGTGCCAGTAGTATAATTGCCGTCACAGGAGAAGAGACCCAGTACTTC
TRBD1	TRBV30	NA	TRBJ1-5	CAWSRGTVDQPQHF	TGTGCCTGGAGCCGCGGGACAGTTGATCAGCCCCAGCATTTT
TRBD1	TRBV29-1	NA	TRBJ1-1	CSVPHRGFFTEAFF	TGCAGCGTACCCCACAGGGGTTTCTTCACTGAAGCTTTCTTT
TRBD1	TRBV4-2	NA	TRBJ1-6	CASSLLDRANNSPLHF	TGTGCCAGCAGCCTACTAGACAGGGCAAATAATTCACCCCTCCACTTT
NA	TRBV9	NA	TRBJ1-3	CASSVGGVPSGNTIYF	TGTGCCAGCAGCGTAGGTGGAGTTCCCTCTGGAAACACCATATATTTT
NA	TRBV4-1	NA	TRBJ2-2	CASSQGTQRGHTGELFF	TGCGCCAGCAGCCAAGGAACCCAACGGGGGCACACCGGGGAGCTGTTTTTT
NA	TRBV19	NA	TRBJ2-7	CASSMGRGAYEQYF	TGTGCCAGTAGTATGGGCAGGGGGGCCTACGAGCAGTACTTC
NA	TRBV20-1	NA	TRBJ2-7	CSARGTYEQYF	TGCAGTGCCCGGGGCACCTACGAGCAGTACTTC
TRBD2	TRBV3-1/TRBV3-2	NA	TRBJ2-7	CASSQNPAGGRSEQYF	TGTGCCAGCAGCCAAAACCCAGCGGGGGGGCGGAGCGAGCAGTACTTC
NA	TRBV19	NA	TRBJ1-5	CASSITDPLSNQPQHF	TGTGCCAGTAGTATCACGGACCCTCTTAGCAATCAGCCCCAGCATTTT
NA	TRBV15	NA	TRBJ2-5	CATSRAPRVSFGETQYF	TGTGCCACCAGCAGAGCACCTAGAGTTAGCTTTGGCGAGACCCAGTACTTC
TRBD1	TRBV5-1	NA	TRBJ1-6	CASSLEGDSLSPLHF	TGCGCCAGCAGCTTGGAGGGGGACAGTCTTTCACCCCTCCACTTT
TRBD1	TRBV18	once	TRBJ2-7	CASSPGVTGVYEQYF	TGTGCCAGCTCACCAGGGGTCACAGGGGTGTACGAGCAGTACTTC
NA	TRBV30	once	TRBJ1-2	CAWIRRGGGNYGYTF	TGTGCCTGGATCCGCCGAGGGGGGGGAAACTATGGCTACACCTTC
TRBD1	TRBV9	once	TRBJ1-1	CASSAGQGTNTEAFF	TGTGCCAGCAGCGCTGGACAGGGGACGAACACTGAAGCTTTCTTT
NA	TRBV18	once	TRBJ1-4	CASSQATDEKLFF	TGTGCCAGCTCACAGGCCACGGATGAAAAACTGTTTTTT
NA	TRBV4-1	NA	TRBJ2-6	CASSQGTASGANVLTF	TGCGCCAGCAGCCAAGGGACAGCCTCTGGGGCCAACGTCCTGACTTTC